This TCR beta chain came from a study of neurological immune-mediated disorders. The CDR3 length is 14 residues. V gave up 6 bases and J gave up 8 bases, with 16 bases separating them. Germline V lookup: CDR1 MNHNY, CDR2 SVGAGI (reference sequence). Findings and limits, study-wide: The absence of shared CDR3 amino acid sequences among expanded clones across subjects suggests private repertoires in all groups.

Time point in this sample: longitudinal time-point 2. MiXCR, run by TCRdb on the 5' RACE reads, gives a single entry per CDR3 protein. Of about 60,000 distinct CDR3 sequences listed, around 10% are singletons. This clonotype was detected a few times. No antigen is known for it. This receptor was taken from a man between 25 and 39 years old in good health. Sequencing used PBMCs. The V and J genes are TRBV6-6 and TRBJ2-2; TRBD2 might be the D (6 bases). In nucleotides, the CDR3 is TGTGCCAGCAGCCTCGGGATGGCGGGGGGGGAGCTGTTTTTT. It encodes CASSLGMAGGELFF.